The 30 T cell receptor beta chains below come from one sample, sequenced in a study of T-cell reconstitution after alpha-beta-depleted transplantation in children. Library preparation (for TCRbeta) was performed with unique molecular identifiers. A single record per CDR3 protein comes from TCRdb applying MiXCR to the PCR reads. The repertoire holds approximately 200,000 distinct CDR3 sequences, with 6.3% as singletons. Source: PBMCs, taken before TCRalphabeta/CD19-depleted stem cell transplant. Every receptor here comes from a girl under three years old with combined immunodeficiency, due to receive a stem cell transplant.

The table lists this clonotype with many counts. This chain joins TRBV4-2 and TRBJ2-1; possibly TRBD2 for D (7 bases). V was trimmed by 2 bases and J by 12 bases, leaving 14 bases between them. CDR1 and CDR2 from the germline V gene are LGHNA and YNFKEQ. The CDR3 contains 13 residues. The DNA for the CDR3 is TGTGCCAGCAGCCAAACAGGGAGGGGGGGGCAGTTCTTC. This sequence encodes CASSQTGRGGQFF.

This clonotype was observed many times. This chain links TRBV9 with TRBJ2-7; the D gene is possibly TRBD2 (5 bases). Deletions cut 5 bases from V and 1 base from J, with 16 bases between. The CDR3 extends over 15 amino acids. Germline-derived CDR1 and CDR2 are SGDLS and YYNGEE. This CDR3 is CASSASGNPSYEQYF. The CDR3, as DNA: TGTGCCAGCAGTGCATCCGGGAACCCGTCCTACGAGCAGTACTTC.

This clonotype has a count of ten or more. V gene TRBV24-1 combines with J gene TRBJ2-3, with D possibly being TRBD1 or TRBD2 (5 bases each). Trimming cost V 1 base and J 4 bases, with 11 bases left between them. Germline V lookup: CDR1 KGHDR, CDR2 SFDVKD. This CDR3 region has 15 residues. The CDR3 sequence is CATSDFEGTADTQYF. The CDR3 DNA reads as TGTGCCACCAGTGATTTTGAGGGGACGGCAGATACGCAGTATTTT.

This clonotype occurred many times. The rearrangement links TRBV11-2 to TRBJ1-1; maybe TRBD1 (6 bases). The CDR3 runs 13 residues. Looked up from germline, CDR1 is SGHAT and CDR2 is FQNNGV. Trimming stripped 2 bases from V and 7 bases from J, with 11 bases between. The DNA of the CDR3 is TGTGCCAGCAGCTTATGGGGGCGCGGTGAAGCTTTCTTT. Residues: CASSLWGRGEAFF.

This clonotype was recorded at least ten times. The CDR3 region is CASSLRESTTNEKLFF. The CDR3 DNA follows: TGTGCCAGCAGCCTTCGGGAGTCGACAACTAATGAAAAACTGTTTTTT. The chain is built from TRBV7-9 and TRBJ1-4, with D unresolved. Trimming pared 5 bases from V and 0 bases from J, leaving 13 bases between. Per the germline V gene, CDR1 is SEHNR and CDR2 is FQNEAQ (reference sequence). CDR3 length: 16 amino acids.

This clonotype came up many times. The V gene is TRBV19, the J gene TRBJ2-7; 9 positions match TRBD1. After removal of 6 bases from V and 6 bases from J, the junction contained 9 bases not matched to a gene. The CDR3 has 14 amino acids. Germline values: CDR1 LNHDA, CDR2 SQIVND (reference sequence). CDR3 residues: CASRPGQGFGEQYF. CDR3 sequence (DNA): TGTGCCAGTAGGCCGGGACAGGGATTCGGCGAGCAGTACTTC. Looking up the rest from reference TRBV19 and TRBJ2-7 gives the full variable domain: DGGITQSPKYLFRKEGQNVTLSCEQNLNHDAMYWYRQDPGQGLRLIYYSQIVNDFQKGDIAEGYSVSREKKESFPLTVTSAQKNPTAFYLCASRPGQGFGEQYFGPGTRLTVT.

This clonotype was counted ten times or more. The chain uses TRBV7-2 and TRBJ2-1; 13 nucleotides match TRBD2. The J segment lost 8 bases and the V segment lost 3 bases, leaving 10 bases of the junction unmatched. Per the germline V gene, CDR1 is SGHTA and CDR2 is FQGNSA. This CDR3 comprises 17 residues. This CDR3 is CASSLGLAGTNMDEQFF. In DNA, the CDR3 is TGTGCCAGCAGCTTGGGACTAGCGGGGACAAACATGGATGAGCAGTTCTTC.

The chain recombines TRBV3-1 with TRBJ1-1, with D perhaps matching TRBD1 (5 bases). Germline values: CDR1 LGHDT, CDR2 YNNKEL (reference sequence). Between the trimmed V and J ends, which lost 0 bases and 2 bases, there was a span of 16 bases. There are 17 residues in the CDR3. CDR3 DNA sequence: TGTGCCAGCAGCCAAGATGGGTACGAGGGGCCCAACACTGAAGCTTTCTTT. This codes for CASSQDGYEGPNTEAFF.

This clonotype occurred a few times. The rearrangement joins TRBV29-1 to TRBJ1-1, with D possibly being TRBD1 (5 bases). The germline V gene has CDR1 SQVTM and CDR2 ANQGSEA. The CDR3 runs to 13 residues. V shed 3 bases and J shed 1 base, with 9 bases lying between them. The CDR3: CSVERGGNTEAFF. CDR3 nucleotide sequence: TGCAGCGTTGAGAGGGGCGGGAACACTGAAGCTTTCTTT. Filled out from reference TRBV29-1 and TRBJ1-1, the complete variable domain reads SAVISQKPSRDICQRGTSLTIQCQVDSQVTMMFWYRQQPGQSLTLIATANQGSEATYESGFVIDKFPISRPNLTFSTLTVSNMSPEDSSIYLCSVERGGNTEAFFGQGTRLTVV.

This clonotype was counted many times. V gene TRBV28 combines with J gene TRBJ2-1; a possible D gene is TRBD2 (7 bases). Looked up from germline, CDR1 is MDHEN and CDR2 is SYDVKM. This CDR3 region has 13 residues. V was clipped by 10 bases and J by 5 bases, with 15 bases between them. The CDR3 spells CATRGGGDNEQFF. The CDR3 DNA is TGTGCCACCCGAGGGGGGGGCGACAATGAGCAGTTCTTC. The complete variable domain, with remaining parts taken from reference TRBV28 and TRBJ2-1, reads DVKVTQSSRYLVKRTGEKVFLECVQDMDHENMFWYRQDPGLGLRLIYFSYDVKMKEKGDIPEGYSVSREKKERFSLILESASTNQTSMYLCATRGGGDNEQFFGPGTRLTVL.

This clonotype was seen ten or more times. This CDR3 reads CSVGALVRQQEETQYF. The CDR3 DNA follows: TGCAGCGTTGGAGCTCTCGTCCGGCAGCAAGAGGAGACCCAGTACTTC. The chain joins TRBV29-1 to TRBJ2-5; D gene uncertain. The CDR3 runs 16 residues. V lost 4 bases and J 5 bases, leaving 23 bases between the germline ends. Germline values: CDR1 SQVTM, CDR2 ANQGSEA.

This clonotype has at least ten counts. The chain links TRBV7-8 to TRBJ1-5, with D possibly matching TRBD1 (6 bases). CDR3 size: 15 residues. From germline, CDR1 is SGHVS and CDR2 FQNEAQ. The V end lost 5 bases, the J end lost 0 bases, and 11 bases lay between the germline ends. CDR3 sequence: CASSHGQHSNQPQHF. CDR3 sequence (DNA): TGTGCCAGCAGCCACGGACAGCATAGCAATCAGCCCCAGCATTTT.

This clonotype was counted at least ten times. V gene TRBV24-1 combines with J gene TRBJ2-3; a weak D match, TRBD2 (6 bases). This CDR3 region has 18 residues. The V end lost 1 base, the J end lost 5 bases, and 21 bases lay between the germline ends. Germline CDR1 and CDR2: KGHDR and SFDVKD. The CDR3 loop is CATSDFAGLPLRKDTQYF. Here the CDR3 DNA reads TGTGCCACCAGTGATTTTGCGGGGCTCCCCCTTCGGAAAGATACGCAGTATTTT.

Notes on this clonotype: A much larger clone is a single base away; this may be a read error. The rearrangement joins TRBV20-1 to TRBJ2-3; 8 bases agree with TRBD2. Germline CDR1 DFQATT, CDR2 SNEGSKA (reference sequence). The CDR3 consists of 15 residues. The CDR3 region is CSADGLARRGDMQYF. The DNA of the CDR3 is TGCAGTGCCGACGGACTAGCCCGAAGGGGGGATATGCAGTATTTT.

This clonotype was counted only a few times. The chain is built from TRBV29-1 and TRBJ1-2; weak D call: TRBD1 (5 bases). In germline, CDR1 is SQVTM, CDR2 ANQGSEA. The CDR3 consists of 12 residues. V shed 5 bases and J shed 7 bases, with 14 bases lying between them. In DNA form, the CDR3 reads TGCAGCGTTCCCAGGCAGGGATCTGGCTACACCTTC. Amino acids: CSVPRQGSGYTF.

The chain links TRBV11-3 to TRBJ2-2, with D possibly being TRBD1 or TRBD2 (5 bases each). The CDR3 covers 15 residues. Germline V CDR1 and CDR2: SGHNT, YENEEA. V lost 5 bases and J 7 bases, leaving 17 bases between the germline ends. The CDR3 DNA reads as TGTGCCAGCAGCCAGAGACCCGAGGGGAGCGGGGAGCTGTTTTTT. This encodes CASSQRPEGSGELFF.

This chain links TRBV19 with TRBJ2-7, with 10 positions matching TRBD1. Germline-derived CDR1 and CDR2 are LNHDA and SQIVND (reference sequence). Losses at the gene ends were 5 bases for V and 2 bases for J; bases not matched to a gene: 6. CDR3 length equals 15 residues. The CDR3 sequence is CASSPGQGPAYEQYF. The CDR3, as DNA: TGTGCCAGTAGTCCGGGACAGGGGCCTGCCTACGAGCAGTACTTC.

In its sample, this clonotype was seen many times. This chain uses TRBV12-3 or TRBV12-4 with TRBJ1-2; a possible D gene is TRBD1 (5 bases). Trimming removed 8 bases at V and 0 bases at J, with 10 bases between. CDR3 size: 13 residues. CDR3 region: CASLGGANYGYTF. CDR3 DNA: TGTGCCAGCCTTGGGGGTGCTAACTATGGCTACACCTTC.

This chain links TRBV20-1 with TRBJ2-5, with TRBD2 matching 7 bases. Germline assignment: CDR1 DFQATT and CDR2 SNEGSKA (reference sequence). The CDR3 loop spans 13 amino acids. V lost 6 bases to trimming and J lost 2 bases; unmatched junction nucleotides: 6. CDR3 region: CSAGGTNQETQYF. The CDR3 DNA sequence: TGCAGTGCGGGCGGGACTAATCAAGAGACCCAGTACTTC.

This clonotype occurred many times. This CDR3 reads CASSPWGGETQYF. The CDR3 nucleotides are TGTGCCAGCAGCCCCTGGGGGGGTGAGACCCAGTACTTC. The gene calls are TRBV9 and TRBJ2-5; 7 nucleotides match TRBD2. CDR1 SGDLS and CDR2 YYNGEE come from the germline V gene. The trim removed 4 bases at V and 5 bases at J, leaving 5 bases unmatched. The CDR3 length is 13 residues.

There are many counts of this clonotype. The CDR3 DNA reads TGCAGCGTTAGGGACAGCTACGAGCAGTACTTC. It is translated as CSVRDSYEQYF. The chain couples TRBV29-1 to TRBJ2-7, with 7 bases matching TRBD1. With 5 bases clipped from V and 3 bases from J, the junction kept 1 base outside the gene matches. The CDR3 runs 11 residues. Germline-derived CDR1 and CDR2 are SQVTM and ANQGSEA.

This clonotype was observed many times. This rearrangement joins TRBV7-6 to TRBJ1-3; possible D gene TRBD1, 6 bases. Trimming cost V 3 bases and J 8 bases, with 17 bases left between them. The CDR3 totals 15 residues. Germline V lookup: CDR1 SGHVS, CDR2 FNYEAQ. In DNA, the CDR3 is TGTGCCAGCAGCTTCTACAGGGACGGGGGGGACACCATATATTTT. Protein product: CASSFYRDGGDTIYF. The whole variable domain, remainder taken from reference TRBV7-6 and TRBJ1-3, is GAGVSQSPRYKVTKRGQDVALRCDPISGHVSLYWYRQALGQGPEFLTYFNYEAQQDKSGLPNDRFSAERPEGSISTLTIQRTEQRDSAMYRCASSFYRDGGDTIYFGEGSWLTVV.

Many counts were recorded for this clonotype. V usage is TRBV12-3 or TRBV12-4 and J usage is TRBJ2-3, with 9 bases lining up with TRBD2. J was trimmed by 0 bases and V by 8 bases; bases with no gene match: 9. The CDR3 contains 16 residues. The CDR3 is CASLAGPTYSTDTQYF. CDR3 bases: TGTGCCAGCCTAGCGGGACCCACTTATAGCACAGATACGCAGTATTTT.

This clonotype was observed many times. The rearrangement uses TRBV20-1 and TRBJ2-1, with 13 bases fitting TRBD2. V lost 4 bases and J lost 8; bases outside the gene matches: 11. There are 16 residues in the CDR3. Per the germline V gene, CDR1 is DFQATT and CDR2 is SNEGSKA (reference sequence). CDR3 residues: CSATFGEGLAGDEQFF. CDR3 nucleotide sequence: TGCAGTGCTACCTTCGGGGAAGGACTAGCGGGAGATGAGCAGTTCTTC.

This clonotype was counted at least ten times. This rearrangement joins TRBV6-2 or TRBV6-3 to TRBJ2-7, with D hard to call. The ends were cut back, 2 bases at V and 1 base at J, with 12 bases in the middle. The CDR3 covers 15 residues. CDR1 is MNHEY and CDR2 is SVGEGT in the germline V gene. In DNA form, the CDR3 reads TGTGCCAGCAGTTACATTGCGGTTTCTTCCTACGAGCAGTACTTC. It yields the protein CASSYIAVSSYEQYF.

This clonotype showed up just a few times. The chain recombines TRBV30 with TRBJ2-1; D possibly corresponds to TRBD2 (5 bases). The CDR3 sequence is 13 residues long. Germline V lookup: CDR1 GTSNPN, CDR2 SVGIG (reference sequence). The V and J ends lost 0 bases and 12 bases respectively, with 15 bases between them. The CDR3 sequence is CAWSVTGRLVQFF. DNA for the CDR3: TGTGCCTGGAGTGTGACGGGAAGGTTGGTGCAGTTCTTC.

This clonotype appeared many times. The genes are TRBV5-6 and TRBJ2-3; no clear D. Trimming stripped 1 base from V and 2 bases from J, with 8 bases between. The CDR3 consists of 14 residues. Germline V CDR1 and CDR2: SGHDT, YYEEEE. The CDR3 here is CASSLIDDTDTQYF. DNA for the CDR3: TGTGCCAGCAGCTTGATAGACGACACAGATACGCAGTATTTT.

This clonotype was detected many times. The V call is TRBV12-3 or TRBV12-4, the J call TRBJ2-3; D not certain. V was trimmed by 5 bases and J by 4 bases, leaving 7 bases between them. CDR3 length: 12 amino acids. The CDR3 DNA reads as TGTGCCAGCAGTCAGTTGGCAGATACGCAGTATTTT. Translated: CASSQLADTQYF.

This clonotype appeared many times. This rearrangement joins TRBV12-3 or TRBV12-4 to TRBJ2-7; TRBD1 matches 9 bases. The J segment lost 0 bases and the V segment lost 7 bases, leaving 7 bases of the junction unmatched. CDR3 length: 15 amino acids. In DNA form, the CDR3 reads TGTGCCAGCACCAAGACAGGGGGGGACTCCTACGAGCAGTACTTC. This translates into CASTKTGGDSYEQYF.

This clonotype was recorded at least ten times. J is TRBJ2-6 and V is TRBV28; no reliable D call. V was clipped by 3 bases and J by 0 bases, with 18 bases between them. This CDR3 has 19 amino acids. Germline V gives CDR1 MDHEN, CDR2 SYDVKM. Written as DNA, the CDR3 is TGTGCCAGCAGTTTTCCCCGACTTCCGCTCCCCTCTGGGGCCAACGTCCTGACTTTC. It codes for CASSFPRLPLPSGANVLTF.